Below are 11 T cell receptor beta chains sequenced from a single sample in a study of T-cell memory formation after mild COVID-19 (dated by TCRdb to the early 2020s). The receptor library was made with 5' RACE. TCRdb lists the instrument as Illumina NovaSeq 6000. The public reads were run again by TCRdb, first through fastp at Q25 and then through MiXCR, and only productive beta chains were kept. Under each unique CDR3 protein, matching rows form one entry showing the most common genes and DNA. The sample includes just under 150,000 distinct CDR3 sequences, with roughly a fifth observed a single time. The ten biggest clones cover under 2.5% of the sample. Sequenced input: PBMCs or a T cell subset sorted from them (not recorded which). Source of these receptors: an adult woman who had mild COVID-19 (a few samples of this study predate the infection). The sample titles of this study are shuffled in the database, so cell type and time point are left out; the donor was told from shared clones.

The chain employs TRBV12-3 or TRBV12-4 and TRBJ1-2; perhaps TRBD1 as D (5 bases). Trimming took off 1 base at V and 8 bases at J, with 20 bases between the two ends. The length of the CDR3 is 16 residues. CDR3 region: CASSLGQGILSIGYTF. CDR3 sequence (DNA): TGTGCCAGCAGTTTAGGGCAGGGTATACTTTCTATCGGCTACACCTTC.

This clonotype has a handful of counts. The chain couples TRBV6-5 to TRBJ2-2; 9 bases map to TRBD2. The CDR3 loop spans 15 amino acids. Germline V gene data show CDR1 as MNHEY and CDR2 as SVGAGI. J gave up 10 bases and V 7 bases, and 13 bases lay outside the gene matches. The CDR3, as DNA: TGTGCCAGCACCCCGCTTGTGGGACTAGCCGTGGAGCTGTTTTTT. Protein product: CASTPLVGLAVELFF.

The chain's CDR3 is CASSLGGSPPRNEQFF. The CDR3 region has the DNA TGCGCCAGCAGCTTGGGCGGGAGTCCCCCCCGCAATGAGCAGTTCTTC. This rearrangement joins TRBV5-1 to TRBJ2-1, with 7 bases lining up with TRBD2. The germline V gene encodes CDR1 SGHRS and CDR2 YFSETQ. V lost 0 bases, J lost 6 bases, and 9 bases stayed unmatched. This CDR3 is 16 amino acids long.

A few counts support this clonotype. The genes are TRBV19 and TRBJ2-2; D possibly corresponds to TRBD2 (6 bases). CDR1 is LNHDA and CDR2 is SQIVND in the germline V gene (reference sequence). V was trimmed by 3 bases and J by 4 bases, leaving 9 bases between them. The length of the CDR3 is 14 residues. CDR3 nucleotides: TGTGCCAGTAGTATGGCGGGGAGCACCGGGGAGCTGTTTTTT. Protein product: CASSMAGSTGELFF.

This clonotype was recorded many times. This chain links TRBV7-2 with TRBJ2-3; D is perhaps TRBD2 (6 bases). The CDR3 totals 13 residues. V was cut by 5 bases and J by 12 bases, with 18 bases left in between. Germline CDR1 SGHTA, CDR2 FQGNSA. The CDR3 region is CASSLQRGTDQYF. The DNA for the CDR3 is TGTGCCAGCAGCCTGCAAAGAGGGACTGATCAGTATTTT.

This clonotype was seen a few times. The V call is TRBV7-3, the J call TRBJ2-5, with D perhaps TRBD1 (6 bases). The V and J ends lost 4 bases and 4 bases respectively, with 16 bases between them. Germline CDR1 and CDR2: SGHTA and FQGTGA. The CDR3 has 15 residues. The CDR3 sequence is CASSSTGIRLETQYF. The DNA of the CDR3 is TGTGCCAGCAGCTCCACAGGGATCAGGCTAGAGACCCAGTACTTC.

This chain joins TRBV6-2 or TRBV6-3 and TRBJ2-5; tentative D call: TRBD2 (6 bases). Deletions cut 0 bases from V and 4 bases from J, with 9 bases between. In germline, CDR1 is MNHEY, CDR2 SVGEGT. This CDR3 has 14 residues. CDR3 protein: CASSYSMGGETQYF. In DNA form, the CDR3 reads TGTGCCAGCAGTTACTCGATGGGGGGAGAGACCCAGTACTTC.

This clonotype was seen a handful of times. The chain couples TRBV12-3 or TRBV12-4 to TRBJ1-1; 8 nucleotides agree with TRBD1. Losses at the gene ends were 7 bases for V and 3 bases for J; bases not matched to a gene: 10. The CDR3 spans 15 residues. The CDR3, as DNA: TGTGCCAGCAATAAAGGACAGGGCATGGACACTGAAGCTTTCTTT. It yields the protein CASNKGQGMDTEAFF.

This clonotype was seen a few times. This chain joins TRBV20-1 and TRBJ2-1, with TRBD2 identical over 9 bases. Germline V gives CDR1 DFQATT, CDR2 SNEGSKA (reference sequence). CDR3 length: 15 amino acids. J gave up 2 bases and V 7 bases, and 9 bases lay outside the gene matches. This CDR3 reads CSVSGPSGAYNEQFF. For the CDR3, the DNA is TGCAGTGTTAGTGGTCCTAGCGGGGCCTACAATGAGCAGTTCTTC.

In this sample, this clonotype turned up a few times. The chain recombines TRBV4-3 with TRBJ1-1; 9 nucleotides align to TRBD1. The germline gives CDR1 LGHNA, CDR2 YSLEER. This CDR3 region has 16 residues. With V trimmed by 1 base and J by 4 bases, 7 bases remained unmatched. In nucleotides, the CDR3 is TGCGCCAGCAGCCAAGGGAGCCGGGACAGGGTCACTGAAGCTTTCTTT. Translating gives CASSQGSRDRVTEAFF.

This clonotype has just a few counts. The rearrangement links TRBV7-3 to TRBJ2-3, with D possibly matching TRBD2 (5 bases). Trimming removed 5 bases at V and 2 bases at J, with 11 bases between. The CDR3 loop spans 14 amino acids. Germline loops: CDR1 SGHTA, CDR2 FQGTGA. CDR3 sequence: CASSPSGFTDTQYF. In DNA form, the CDR3 reads TGTGCCAGCAGCCCCTCGGGGTTCACAGATACGCAGTATTTT.